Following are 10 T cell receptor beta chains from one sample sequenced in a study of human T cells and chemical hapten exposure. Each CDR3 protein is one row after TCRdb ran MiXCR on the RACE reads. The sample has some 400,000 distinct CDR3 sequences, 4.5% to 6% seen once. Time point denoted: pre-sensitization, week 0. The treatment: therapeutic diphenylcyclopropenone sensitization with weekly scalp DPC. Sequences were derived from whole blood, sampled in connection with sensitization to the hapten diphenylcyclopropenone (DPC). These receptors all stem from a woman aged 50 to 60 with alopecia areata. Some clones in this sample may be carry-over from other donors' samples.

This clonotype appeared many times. The CDR3 sequence: CASSQDRVGRFREQFF. The CDR3 DNA is TGCGCCAGCAGCCAAGACCGAGTCGGGAGGTTTAGAGAGCAGTTCTTC. This chain links TRBV4-3 with TRBJ2-1; 7 bases align to TRBD2. The V segment lost 0 bases and the J segment 10 bases; nucleotides outside the gene matches: 12. The CDR3 is made up of 16 amino acids. The germline CDR1 and CDR2 sequences are LGHNA and YSLEER.

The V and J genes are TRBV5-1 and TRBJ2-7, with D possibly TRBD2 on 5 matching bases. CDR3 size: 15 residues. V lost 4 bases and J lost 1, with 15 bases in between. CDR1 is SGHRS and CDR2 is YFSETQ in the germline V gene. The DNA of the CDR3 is TGCGCCAGCAGCCCATCGGTCGCGGGTTCCTACGAGCAGTACTTC. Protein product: CASSPSVAGSYEQYF.

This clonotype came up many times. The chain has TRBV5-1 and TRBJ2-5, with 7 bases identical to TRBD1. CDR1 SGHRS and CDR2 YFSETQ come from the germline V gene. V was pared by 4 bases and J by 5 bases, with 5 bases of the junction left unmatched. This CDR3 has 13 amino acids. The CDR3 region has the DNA TGCGCCAGCAGCGCGACAGGGTCGGAGACCCAGTACTTC. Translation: CASSATGSETQYF.

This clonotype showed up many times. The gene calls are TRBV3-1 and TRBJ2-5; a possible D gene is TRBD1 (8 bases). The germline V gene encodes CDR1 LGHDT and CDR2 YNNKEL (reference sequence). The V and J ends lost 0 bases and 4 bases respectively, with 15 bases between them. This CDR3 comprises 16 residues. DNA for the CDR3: TGTGCCAGCAGCCAAGAGGGGACAGGCGGGAGAGAGACCCAGTACTTC. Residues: CASSQEGTGGRETQYF.

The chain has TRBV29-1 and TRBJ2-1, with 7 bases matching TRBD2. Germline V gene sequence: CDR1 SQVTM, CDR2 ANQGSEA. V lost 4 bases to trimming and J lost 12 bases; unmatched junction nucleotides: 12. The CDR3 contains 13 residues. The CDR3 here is CSVAGLPDSGQFF. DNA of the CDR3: TGCAGCGTTGCGGGACTACCAGATTCGGGGCAGTTCTTC.

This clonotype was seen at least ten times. The CDR3 region has the DNA TGCAGCGTTGCAGGGGCCACTGAAGCTTTCTTT. Protein sequence: CSVAGATEAFF. V gene TRBV29-1 combines with J gene TRBJ1-1; D possibly corresponds to TRBD1 (6 bases). Deletions cut 4 bases from V and 4 bases from J, with 7 bases between. This CDR3 comprises 11 residues. Germline CDR1 reads SQVTM; CDR2 reads ANQGSEA.

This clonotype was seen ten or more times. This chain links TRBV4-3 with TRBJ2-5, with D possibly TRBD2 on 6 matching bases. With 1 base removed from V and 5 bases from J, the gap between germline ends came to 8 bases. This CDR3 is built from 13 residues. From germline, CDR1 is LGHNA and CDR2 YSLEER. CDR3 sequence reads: CASSQASDETQYF. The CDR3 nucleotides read TGCGCCAGCAGCCAAGCTAGCGATGAGACCCAGTACTTC.

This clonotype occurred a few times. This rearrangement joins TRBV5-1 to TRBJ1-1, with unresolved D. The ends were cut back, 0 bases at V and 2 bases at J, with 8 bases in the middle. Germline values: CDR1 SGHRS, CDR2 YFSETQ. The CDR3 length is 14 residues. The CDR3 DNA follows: TGCGCCAGCAGCTTGGACCCGATAAACACTGAAGCTTTCTTT. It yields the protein CASSLDPINTEAFF.

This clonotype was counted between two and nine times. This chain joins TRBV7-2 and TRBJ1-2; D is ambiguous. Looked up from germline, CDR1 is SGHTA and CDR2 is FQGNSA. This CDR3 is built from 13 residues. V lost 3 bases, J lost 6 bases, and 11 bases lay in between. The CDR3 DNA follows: TGTGCCAGCAGCTTTGAGGGTCAAGATGGCTACACCTTC. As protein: CASSFEGQDGYTF.

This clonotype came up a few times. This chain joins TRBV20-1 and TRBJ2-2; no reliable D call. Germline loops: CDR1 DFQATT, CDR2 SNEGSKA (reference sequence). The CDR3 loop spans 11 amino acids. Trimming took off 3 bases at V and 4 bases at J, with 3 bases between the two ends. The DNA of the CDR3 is TGCAGTGCTAGCCCCACCGGGGAGCTGTTTTTT. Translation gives CSASPTGELFF.